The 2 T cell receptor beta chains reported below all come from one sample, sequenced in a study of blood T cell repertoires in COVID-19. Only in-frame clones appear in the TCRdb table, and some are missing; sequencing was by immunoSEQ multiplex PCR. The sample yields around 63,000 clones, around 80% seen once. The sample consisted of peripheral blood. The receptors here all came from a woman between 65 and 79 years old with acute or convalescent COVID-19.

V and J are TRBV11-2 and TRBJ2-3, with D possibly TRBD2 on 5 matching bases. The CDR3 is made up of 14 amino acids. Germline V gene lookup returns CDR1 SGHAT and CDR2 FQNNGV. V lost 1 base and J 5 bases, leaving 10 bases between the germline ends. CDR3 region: CASSLGPGGDTQYF. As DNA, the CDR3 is TGTGCCAGCAGCTTAGGTCCTGGAGGAGATACGCAGTATTTT.

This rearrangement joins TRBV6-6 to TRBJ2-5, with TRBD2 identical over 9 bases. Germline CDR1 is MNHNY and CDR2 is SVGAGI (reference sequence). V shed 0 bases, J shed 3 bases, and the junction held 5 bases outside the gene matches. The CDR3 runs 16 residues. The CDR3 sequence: CASSYSVAGVEETQYF. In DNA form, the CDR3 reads TGTGCCAGCAGTTACTCGGTAGCGGGGGTTGAAGAGACCCAGTACTTC.